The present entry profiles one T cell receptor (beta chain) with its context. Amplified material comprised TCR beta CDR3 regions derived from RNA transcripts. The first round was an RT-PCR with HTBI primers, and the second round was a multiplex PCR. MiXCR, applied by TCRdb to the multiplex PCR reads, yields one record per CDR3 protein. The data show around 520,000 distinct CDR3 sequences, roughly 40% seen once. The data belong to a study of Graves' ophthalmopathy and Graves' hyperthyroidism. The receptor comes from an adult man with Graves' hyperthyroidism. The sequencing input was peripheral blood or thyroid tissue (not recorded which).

This chain's CDR3 is CSVGGTAFWGNEQYF. DNA for the CDR3: TGCAGCGTTGGAGGGACCGCCTTCTGGGGCAATGAGCAGTACTTC. This sequence joins TRBV29-1 and TRBJ2-5; D might be TRBD1 or TRBD2, each matching 5 bases. The CDR3 has 15 amino acids. Trimming shortened V by 4 bases and J by 11 bases, and 26 bases separated the two germline ends. The germline V gene has CDR1 SQVTM and CDR2 ANQGSEA.